One and the same sample provided the 13 T cell receptor beta chains below, sequenced in a study of blood T cell repertoires in COVID-19. Only in-frame clones appear in the TCRdb table, and some are missing; sequencing was by immunoSEQ multiplex PCR. The table has approximately 150,000 clones, over 80% seen once. The sequenced sample consisted of peripheral blood. The receptors come from a man aged 50 to 59 who had recovered from COVID-19.

This chain joins TRBV6-4 and TRBJ1-6, with no clear D. The CDR3 has 19 amino acids. Trimming removed 0 bases at V and 0 bases at J, with 15 bases between. CDR1 and CDR2 (germline): MRHNA, SNTAGT. The CDR3 DNA reads TGTGCCAGCAGTGACTCGGGCAGCCTGGTTAGCTCCTATAATTCACCCCTCCACTTT. Protein sequence: CASSDSGSLVSSYNSPLHF.

The V call is TRBV7-9, the J call TRBJ1-1; weak D call: TRBD1 (5 bases). V lost 10 bases and J 1 base, leaving 13 bases between the germline ends. In germline, CDR1 is SEHNR, CDR2 FQNEAQ (reference sequence). The CDR3 totals 13 residues. CDR3 sequence reads: CATWGLKNTEAFF. For the CDR3, the DNA is TGTGCCACCTGGGGACTTAAGAACACTGAAGCTTTCTTT.

This chain links TRBV3-1 (or the pseudogene TRBV3-2) with TRBJ2-3; 9 nucleotides agree with TRBD1. Germline CDR1 LGHDT, CDR2 YNNKEL (reference sequence). The CDR3 is 14 residues long. With V trimmed by 4 bases and J by 1 base, 0 bases remained unmatched. CDR3 residues: CASSRTGGTDTQYF. The CDR3 bases are TGTGCCAGCAGCCGGACAGGGGGCACAGATACGCAGTATTTT.

The gene calls are TRBV3-1 (or the pseudogene TRBV3-2) and TRBJ2-3; D possibly corresponds to TRBD2 (5 bases). This CDR3 comprises 15 residues. The V and J ends lost 6 bases and 4 bases respectively, with 17 bases between them. Germline V lookup: CDR1 LGHDT, CDR2 YNNKEL (reference sequence). CDR3 bases: TGTGCCAGCAGTCAAACGGGTGGAGGCCCAGATACGCAGTATTTT. This sequence encodes CASSQTGGGPDTQYF.

This clone was recorded a few times. J is TRBJ2-5 and V is TRBV6-2 or TRBV6-3; 8 nucleotides align to TRBD1. Trimming took 2 bases from V and 5 from J; bases not matched to a gene: 10. Germline V lookup: CDR1 MNHEY, CDR2 SVGEGT. The CDR3 runs to 16 residues. For the CDR3, the DNA is TGTGCCAGCAGTTACCCAAATCAGGGGGCTAGGGAGACCCAGTACTTC. Encoded protein: CASSYPNQGARETQYF.

The rearrangement links TRBV7-8 to TRBJ2-1; D not resolved. With 1 base removed from V and 0 bases from J, the gap between germline ends came to 16 bases. CDR3 length equals 18 residues. Germline CDR1 reads SGHVS; CDR2 reads FQNEAQ. CDR3 protein: CASSLVVGPSSSYNEQFF. Here the CDR3 DNA reads TGTGCCAGCAGCTTAGTTGTGGGCCCATCGAGCTCCTACAATGAGCAGTTCTTC.

The rearrangement links TRBV4-2 to TRBJ2-1; 8 positions agree with TRBD2. The V segment lost 2 bases and the J segment 0 bases; nucleotides outside the gene matches: 3. This CDR3 region has 16 residues. CDR1 and CDR2 (germline): LGHNA, YNFKEQ. The CDR3 protein is CASSQSAGDSYNEQFF. The CDR3 DNA follows: TGTGCCAGCAGCCAATCAGCGGGGGACTCCTACAATGAGCAGTTCTTC.

V is TRBV2 and J is TRBJ1-2; TRBD1 matches 9 bases. The CDR3 is made up of 14 amino acids. V was clipped by 6 bases and J by 2 bases; unmatched bases: 4. The germline V gene has CDR1 SNHLY and CDR2 FYNNEI. The CDR3 reads CASRPGQGNYGYTF. Here the CDR3 DNA reads TGTGCCAGCAGGCCGGGACAGGGAAACTATGGCTACACCTTC.

This chain links TRBV7-3 with TRBJ2-3, with 10 bases aligning to TRBD2. The CDR3 is made up of 15 amino acids. Germline assignment: CDR1 SGHTA and CDR2 FQGTGA. Trimming at V came to 5 bases and at J to 8 bases, leaving 10 bases not matched to a gene. The CDR3 region has the DNA TGTGCCAGCAGCCCGGAGCGGGGGGGCCAATTTACGCAGTATTTT. Translation: CASSPERGGQFTQYF.

CDR3 amino acids: CASSSPANSYEQYF. CDR3 sequence (DNA): TGTGCCAGCAGTTCTCCCGCGAACTCCTACGAGCAGTACTTC. This chain joins TRBV6-6 and TRBJ2-7; D gene unclear. Germline V lookup: CDR1 MNHNY, CDR2 SVGAGI (reference sequence). CDR3 length: 14 amino acids. Trimming left V 4 bases short and J 0 bases short, with 10 bases between.

J is TRBJ2-6 and V is TRBV6-2 or TRBV6-3; maybe TRBD2 (5 bases). In germline, CDR1 is MNHEY, CDR2 SVGEGT. The CDR3 is 19 residues long. Trimming left V 2 bases short and J 3 bases short, with 20 bases between. CDR3 nucleotide sequence: TGTGCCAGCAGTTACGAGAGGGCGCTAGCCGGCTTTGGGGCCAACGTCCTGACTTTC. It translates to CASSYERALAGFGANVLTF.

The chain recombines TRBV7-2 with TRBJ2-1, with 13 bases aligning to TRBD2. This CDR3 comprises 15 residues. The J segment lost 9 bases and the V segment lost 5 bases, leaving 7 bases of the junction unmatched. The germline V gene encodes CDR1 SGHTA and CDR2 FQGNSA. The CDR3 sequence is CASSRRTSGGTEQFF. Here the CDR3 DNA reads TGTGCCAGCAGCCGGCGGACTAGCGGGGGCACTGAGCAGTTCTTC. The full variable domain, rest sourced from reference TRBV7-2 and TRBJ2-1, is GAGVSQSPSNKVTEKGKDVELRCDPISGHTALYWYRQSLGQGLEFLIYFQGNSAPDKSGLPSDRFSAERTGGSVSTLTIQRTQQEDSAVYLCASSRRTSGGTEQFFGPGTRLTVL.

This sequence joins TRBV30 and TRBJ1-2; possible D gene TRBD1, 5 bases. Per the germline V gene, CDR1 is GTSNPN and CDR2 is SVGIG (reference sequence). With 8 bases removed from V and 4 bases from J, the gap between germline ends came to 14 bases. This CDR3 has 12 amino acids. The CDR3 DNA is TGTGCCGGGACCCAGGGTCCCTATGGCTACACCTTC. It yields the protein CAGTQGPYGYTF.